These T cell receptor beta chains were read from a single sample in a study of STAT5B mutations in CD4+ large granular lymphocyte leukemia. Measured with immunoSEQ multiplex PCR; TCRdb has only the in-frame clones, and not every one. The table includes 7,500 to 10,000 clones, approximately 80% detected once. Input material: PBMCs. The receptors originated from a man aged 60 to 75 with CD4+ T-cell large granular lymphocyte leukemia. Each CDR3 is given with its conserved first and last residue. Fields, in order: clone size, D gene, V gene, J gene, CDR3 protein, CDR3 DNA. D genes are given only for firm matches. The size of a clone is reported for some rows only, either as once, few or many, or as a class for expanded clones.

>NA|NA|TRBV27|TRBJ1-5
CASSSIQGGGVNQPQHF
TGTGCCAGCAGTTCAATCCAGGGTGGGGGGGTCAATCAGCCCCAGCATTTT
>once|NA|TRBV5-1|TRBJ1-4
CASRAGTLDGEKLFF
TGCGCCAGCAGGGCCGGAACCTTGGATGGGGAAAAACTGTTTTTT
>NA|TRBD1|TRBV7-3|TRBJ1-2
CASSPSGGGYGYTF
TGTGCCAGCAGCCCCTCAGGGGGCGGCTATGGCTACACCTTC
>NA|NA|TRBV7-2|TRBJ1-5
CASSSKDVGPQHF
TGTGCCAGCAGCTCGAAGGACGTTGGGCCCCAGCATTTT
>NA|NA|TRBV7-8|TRBJ1-2
CASSLEGRQVRYGYTF
TGTGCCAGCAGCTTAGAGGGTCGACAGGTACGCTATGGCTACACCTTC
>once|TRBD1|TRBV29-1|TRBJ2-1
CSVHRGLVQFF
TGCAGCGTCCACAGGGGGTTAGTGCAGTTCTTC
>NA|TRBD1|TRBV4-2|TRBJ2-1
CASSQGGQGRGFEQFF
TGTGCCAGCAGCCAAGGAGGACAGGGGAGGGGGTTTGAGCAGTTCTTC
>few|NA|TRBV2|TRBJ1-1
CASGTYRVTEAFF
TGTGCCAGCGGTACCTACCGGGTGACTGAAGCTTTCTTT
>NA|TRBD2|TRBV5-4|TRBJ2-7
CASSSSGEYPHEQYF
TGTGCCAGCAGCAGTAGCGGGGAATATCCCCACGAGCAGTACTTC
>NA|NA|TRBV7-5|TRBJ2-1
CVRSLTSGASYNEQFF
TGTGTCAGAAGCTTAACTAGCGGGGCCTCCTACAATGAGCAGTTCTTC
>NA|TRBD2|TRBV11-3|TRBJ2-2
CASSFLAGGRTGELFF
TGTGCCAGCAGCTTCCTAGCGGGAGGTCGGACCGGGGAGCTGTTTTTT
>NA|TRBD1|TRBV5-1|TRBJ2-5
CASGPGGAMETQYF
TGCGCCAGCGGTCCAGGGGGCGCGATGGAGACCCAGTACTTC
>few|TRBD1|TRBV5-1|TRBJ1-1
CASSPDRGRRTEAFF
TGCGCCAGCAGCCCTGACAGGGGGCGACGCACTGAAGCTTTCTTT
>NA|NA|TRBV19|TRBJ2-7
CASSIGSYNYEQYF
TGTGCCAGTAGTATAGGCTCTTACAACTACGAGCAGTACTTC
>NA|TRBD1|TRBV28|TRBJ1-2
CASSFYGTGGEGYTF
TGTGCCAGCAGTTTCTATGGGACAGGGGGCGAGGGCTACACCTTC
>NA|NA|TRBV2|TRBJ1-2
CASSLARGYGYTF
TGTGCCAGCAGTCTCGCCAGGGGATATGGCTACACCTTC
>NA|TRBD2|TRBV7-3|TRBJ2-7
CASSSLPGLAGGPGEQYF
TGTGCCAGCAGCTCCCTACCGGGACTAGCGGGAGGGCCGGGTGAGCAGTACTTC
>few|TRBD2|TRBV5-6|TRBJ2-1
CASGISGRIPRNEQFF
TGTGCCAGCGGCATTAGCGGGAGGATCCCTCGGAATGAGCAGTTCTTC
>NA|TRBD1|TRBV27|TRBJ1-3
CASTSAGTGFLGGNTIYF
TGTGCCAGCACCTCCGCCGGGACAGGGTTCTTGGGGGGAAACACCATATATTTT
>NA|NA|TRBV30|TRBJ2-7
CAWARDTSYEQYF
TGTGCCTGGGCCCGGGACACCTCCTACGAGCAGTACTTC
>once|NA|TRBV6-5|TRBJ2-1
CASSSEMNEQFF
TGTGCCAGCAGCTCGGAGATGAATGAGCAGTTCTTC
>once|TRBD2|TRBV11-3|TRBJ2-2
CASSLTSVVDGELFF
TGTGCCAGCAGCCTAACTAGCGTGGTAGACGGGGAGCTGTTTTTT
>NA|NA|TRBV5-1|TRBJ2-7
CASSPGSSYEQYF
TGCGCCAGCAGCCCGGGGAGCTCCTACGAGCAGTACTTC
>NA|NA|TRBV6-5|TRBJ1-1
CASSYSRTLNTEAFF
TGTGCCAGCAGTTACTCGAGGACTTTGAACACTGAAGCTTTCTTT
>NA|NA|TRBV18|TRBJ1-3
CASSPDRRGNTIYF
TGTGCCAGCTCACCAGACAGGAGGGGAAACACCATATATTTT
>NA|NA|TRBV6-5|TRBJ2-7
CASSRQDLRYEQYF
TGTGCCAGCAGTCGCCAGGACCTTCGCTACGAGCAGTACTTC
>few|NA|TRBV11-2|TRBJ1-5
CASSSGTNQPQHF
TGTGCCAGCAGCTCGGGGACTAATCAGCCCCAGCATTTT
>NA|TRBD2|TRBV7-6|TRBJ2-1
CAIPSSGSSYNEQFF
TGTGCCATCCCCTCTAGCGGTAGCTCCTACAATGAGCAGTTCTTC
>medium-sized|TRBD1|TRBV9|TRBJ1-2
CASSVEGQPIYGYTF
TGTGCCAGCAGCGTAGAGGGACAGCCGATATATGGCTACACCTTC
>NA|TRBD1|TRBV11-2|TRBJ2-6
CASSTQGSGANVLTF
TGTGCCAGCAGTACACAGGGGTCTGGGGCCAACGTCCTGACTTTC
>NA|NA|TRBV2|TRBJ2-7
CASSEIRSQSYEQYF
TGTGCCAGCAGTGAAATCAGGAGCCAGTCCTACGAGCAGTACTTC
>NA|NA|TRBV19|TRBJ2-5
CASSGGDGETQYF
TGTGCCAGTAGTGGGGGAGATGGGGAGACCCAGTACTTC
>few|NA|TRBV27|TRBJ2-1
CASSSGAAPNEQFF
TGTGCCAGCAGTTCTGGAGCGGCCCCCAATGAGCAGTTCTTC
>NA|NA|TRBV11-3|TRBJ2-7
CASSRGNREGEQYF
TGTGCCAGCAGTCGGGGGAATCGTGAGGGCGAGCAGTACTTC
>NA|NA|TRBV6-5|TRBJ1-2
CASSPAPGYGYTF
TGTGCCAGCAGTCCCGCCCCGGGGTATGGCTACACCTTC
>few|NA|TRBV15|TRBJ1-1
CATSRAWGARPEAFF
TGTGCCACCAGCAGAGCCTGGGGGGCGCGTCCTGAAGCTTTCTTT
>NA|NA|TRBV29-1|TRBJ2-7
CSFTRGLEQYF
TGCAGCTTCACTCGGGGGCTCGAGCAGTACTTC
>NA|NA|TRBV5-1|TRBJ2-3
CASGLESIDTQYF
TGCGCCAGCGGGCTAGAAAGTATTGATACGCAGTATTTT
>NA|NA|TRBV5-6|TRBJ2-7
CASSPTGRPYEQYF
TGTGCCAGCAGCCCTACAGGAAGACCCTACGAGCAGTACTTC
>NA|NA|TRBV30|TRBJ1-2
CAWAGTEAGYTF
TGTGCCTGGGCCGGGACCGAAGCCGGCTACACCTTC
>NA|NA|TRBV7-2|TRBJ2-7
CASGKSPLDRALTYEQYF
TGTGCCAGCGGAAAATCTCCTCTGGATCGGGCGCTTACTTACGAGCAGTACTTC